Listed here are 9 T cell receptor beta chains from one sample, sequenced in a study of T cells after yellow fever vaccination (dated by TCRdb to the late 2010s). Library generation was performed with 5' RACE. This sample was sequenced with an Illumina HiSeq 2500. TCRdb cleaned the public reads at Q25 with fastp, built clones with MiXCR and kept in-frame beta chains. Rows with a matching CDR3 protein are joined into one entry that keeps the most common DNA and genes. The sample table holds about 220,000 distinct CDR3 sequences, of which over 6.5% were seen once. The top ten clonotypes cover approximately 1.1% of the sample. Taken with the paper, the label for treatment or condition translates to: live attenuated yellow fever vaccine strain. Sequencing was performed on CD4+ T cells sorted from PBMCs, taken on the day of the yellow fever booster vaccination. These receptors came from a man aged 25-45 years who received the YFV17D yellow fever vaccine.

This clonotype appeared a few times. The chain employs TRBV4-2 and TRBJ2-1; D is uncertain. CDR3 length equals 13 residues. Deletions cut 0 bases from V and 10 bases from J, with 10 bases between. Germline V gene lookup returns CDR1 LGHNA and CDR2 YNFKEQ. The CDR3, as DNA: TGTGCCAGCAGCCAAGATTCTCTAGGCGAGCAGTTCTTC. It translates to CASSQDSLGEQFF.

This clonotype showed up just a few times. This chain's CDR3 is CSAPMREGLNEQFF. CDR3 DNA sequence: TGCAGTGCTCCTATGCGGGAGGGCCTAAATGAGCAGTTCTTC. This rearrangement joins TRBV20-1 to TRBJ2-1, with 9 bases matching TRBD2. Losses at the gene ends were 5 bases for V and 7 bases for J; bases not matched to a gene: 9. Germline V gene sequence: CDR1 DFQATT, CDR2 SNEGSKA (reference sequence). The CDR3 covers 14 residues.

In this sample, this clonotype turned up many times. The chain has TRBV10-3 and TRBJ2-1; the match to TRBD1 covers 7 bases. Germline-derived CDR1 and CDR2 are ENHRY and SYGVKD. The CDR3 totals 17 residues. The V and J ends lost 3 bases and 7 bases, in that order; junction bases with no gene match: 15. In nucleotides, the CDR3 is TGTGCCATCAGTGACCCATTACAGGGGATAAGGGGGAATGAGCAGTTCTTC. Translation gives CAISDPLQGIRGNEQFF.

This clonotype turned up a few times. CDR3 nucleotide sequence: TGTGCCATCAGTCGACTAGCGGGAGGGAACAATGAGCAGTTCTTC. This sequence encodes CAISRLAGGNNEQFF. The V gene is TRBV10-3, the J gene TRBJ2-1; 14 positions match TRBD2. V lost 5 bases and J lost 5; bases outside the gene matches: 2. Germline V gives CDR1 ENHRY, CDR2 SYGVKD. The CDR3 is 15 amino acids.

This clonotype was counted between two and nine times. J is TRBJ2-7 and V is TRBV5-1; TRBD1 matches 7 bases. The CDR3 is 14 amino acids. Trimming took 3 bases from V and 6 from J; bases not matched to a gene: 9. Germline V gene data show CDR1 as SGHRS and CDR2 as YFSETQ. As DNA, the CDR3 is TGCGCCAGCAGCTCGACAGGGAGACAGGCCGAGCAGTACTTC. It yields the protein CASSSTGRQAEQYF.

V is TRBV20-1 and J is TRBJ2-3; 12 bases are shared with TRBD2. This CDR3 contains 15 residues. V lost 2 bases and J lost 6; bases outside the gene matches: 6. Germline V gene data show CDR1 as DFQATT and CDR2 as SNEGSKA (reference sequence). The CDR3 coding sequence is TGCAGTGCTAGAATGGCTAGCGGGGGGGGTGATACGCAGTATTTT. Amino acids: CSARMASGGGDTQYF.

As regards this clonotype: It may be a read error: a sequence one base away is much more abundant. This chain connects TRBV5-1 to TRBJ2-5, with D possibly called TRBD1 or TRBD2 (5 bases each). Germline CDR1 is SGHRS and CDR2 is YFSETQ. The V end was cut by 5 bases, the J end by 7 bases, with 21 bases between. The CDR3 totals 15 residues. The DNA of the CDR3 is TGCGCCAGCAGTTATACCGGGACCGAGCATGGGACCCAGTACTTC. It is translated as CASSYTGTEHGTQYF.

This clonotype showed up many times. The rearrangement joins TRBV7-6 to TRBJ2-3; no clear D. V dropped 1 base and J dropped 0 bases, with 14 bases sitting between them. This CDR3 comprises 17 residues. Germline CDR1 SGHVS, CDR2 FNYEAQ. DNA of the CDR3: TGTGCCAGCAGCTTAGAAGTCCAGCAAACTAGCACAGATACGCAGTATTTT. Protein: CASSLEVQQTSTDTQYF.

This clonotype was detected ten times or more. V gene TRBV6-4 combines with J gene TRBJ2-1, with 7 bases lining up with TRBD1. Looked up from germline, CDR1 is MRHNA and CDR2 is SNTAGT. This CDR3 is 14 amino acids long. Trimming removed 3 bases from V and 6 bases from J; junction bases left unmatched: 5. CDR3 in amino acids: CASSEQGLGNEQFF. CDR3 coding DNA: TGTGCCAGCAGTGAACAGGGGTTAGGCAATGAGCAGTTCTTC.